Each of the 18 T cell receptor beta chains below was sequenced from the same sample in a study. Each CDR3 protein is one row after TCRdb ran MiXCR on the RT-PCR reads. Of about 680,000 distinct CDR3 sequences in the sample, over 12% were seen once. The material sequenced was memory CD4+ T cells from blood. The receptors here all came from a female donor in good health, serving as a healthy control.

The chain recombines TRBV7-7 with TRBJ2-5; a weak D match, TRBD1 (5 bases). Trimming took off 5 bases at V and 5 bases at J, with 12 bases between the two ends. This CDR3 is built from 13 residues. Germline lookup yields CDR1 SSHAT and CDR2 FNYEAQ (reference sequence). CDR3 residues: CASSPRNRETQYF. The CDR3 DNA reads TGTGCCAGCAGCCCCCGTAACAGGGAGACCCAGTACTTC.

This clonotype was found a few times. The chain uses TRBV15 and TRBJ2-5, with 8 bases identical to TRBD2. From germline, CDR1 is LNHNV and CDR2 YYDKDF (reference sequence). This CDR3 has 16 amino acids. J was trimmed by 3 bases and V by 0 bases; bases with no gene match: 6. The CDR3 nucleotides are TGTGCCACCAGCAGAGATCGGGTCGGGGGGGAAGAGACCCAGTACTTC. This sequence encodes CATSRDRVGGEETQYF.

This clonotype was detected once. The rearrangement joins TRBV9 to TRBJ2-5, with D possibly being TRBD1 or TRBD2 (5 bases each). Trimming cost V 1 base and J 5 bases, with 12 bases left between them. Germline V gene sequence: CDR1 SGDLS, CDR2 YYNGEE. The CDR3 covers 14 residues. The chain's CDR3 is CASSVFGGVETQYF. The CDR3 DNA follows: TGTGCCAGCAGCGTATTTGGGGGAGTGGAGACCCAGTACTTC. Together with reference TRBV9 and TRBJ2-5, the CDR3 gives the full variable domain: DSGVTQTPKHLITATGQRVTLRCSPRSGDLSVYWYQQSLDQGLQFLIQYYNGEERAKGNILERFSAQQFPDLHSELNLSSLELGDSALYFCASSVFGGVETQYFGPGTRLLVL.

This clonotype has a count of ten or more. The J gene is TRBJ1-5, the V gene TRBV20-1; perhaps TRBD1 as D (5 bases). Between the trimmed V and J ends, which lost 3 bases and 2 bases, there was a span of 11 bases. The germline gives CDR1 DFQATT, CDR2 SNEGSKA (reference sequence). This CDR3 is built from 14 residues. CDR3 DNA: TGCAGTGCTAGTCATAGGGGCGGCAATCAGCCCCAGCATTTT. Its protein is CSASHRGGNQPQHF.

The CDR3 DNA reads as TGTGCCAGCAGCCAAGGGGCATCCCTAGCGGGGGGGCGGCAGTTCTTC. Its protein product is CASSQGASLAGGRQFF. This chain joins TRBV3-1 and TRBJ2-1; TRBD2 agrees at 12 bases. This CDR3 is built from 16 residues. The junction had 10 bases not matched to a gene; V was cut back by 1 base and J by 12 bases. The V gene's germline CDR1 is LGHDT and CDR2 YNNKEL (reference sequence).

This clonotype was found a few times. The chain couples TRBV5-1 to TRBJ1-6; TRBD1 is a possible D gene (5 bases). The germline gives CDR1 SGHRS, CDR2 YFSETQ. Deletions cut 2 bases from V and 11 bases from J, with 14 bases between. This CDR3 is built from 14 residues. The CDR3 loop reads CASSFEGQGAPLHF. The CDR3 DNA reads as TGCGCCAGCAGCTTTGAGGGGCAAGGAGCACCCCTCCACTTT.

The V and J genes are TRBV12-3 or TRBV12-4 and TRBJ1-6, with 10 nucleotides matching TRBD1. This CDR3 region has 14 residues. The V gene end was trimmed by 7 bases and the J gene end by 17 bases; junction bases not matched to a gene: 14. For the CDR3, the DNA is TGTGCCAGCACCGCGGACAGGGGGTTGGCCTACTTCCACTTT. Translating it yields CASTADRGLAYFHF.

This clonotype occurred a few times. The V and J genes are TRBV7-9 and TRBJ2-7; 7 nucleotides agree with TRBD2. The CDR3 is made up of 16 amino acids. The V gene end was trimmed by 5 bases and the J gene end by 3 bases; junction bases not matched to a gene: 13. CDR1 is SEHNR, CDR2 FQNEAQ, per germline (reference sequence). The chain's CDR3 is CASSTRSGTTNYEQYF. CDR3 sequence (DNA): TGTGCCAGCAGCACCCGGTCCGGGACTACCAACTACGAGCAGTACTTC.

This sequence joins TRBV25-1 and TRBJ2-3; 11 bases line up with TRBD2. V lost 8 bases, J lost 0 bases, and 7 bases stayed unmatched. The length of the CDR3 is 16 residues. The germline V gene encodes CDR1 MGHDK and CDR2 SYGVNS. The CDR3 sequence is CASGKLAGESTDTQYF. The CDR3, as DNA: TGTGCCAGCGGAAAACTAGCGGGGGAAAGCACAGATACGCAGTATTTT.

The chain combines TRBV6-2 or TRBV6-3 with TRBJ1-2; D not certain. Trimming took off 7 bases at V and 8 bases at J, with 17 bases between the two ends. The germline gives CDR1 MNHEY, CDR2 SVGEGT. This CDR3 spans 13 amino acids. The CDR3 coding sequence is TGTGCCAGCAACGACACCCCGTTGGTGGGCTACACCTTC. Translation: CASNDTPLVGYTF.

This clonotype was detected a few times. V gene TRBV20-1 combines with J gene TRBJ1-3, with D uncertain. The CDR3 covers 12 residues. Trimming took 4 bases from V and 0 from J, leaving 4 bases between them. The germline V gene has CDR1 DFQATT and CDR2 SNEGSKA (reference sequence). Here the CDR3 DNA reads TGCAGTGCTAAAAGCTCTGGAAACACCATATATTTT. This encodes CSAKSSGNTIYF.

This clonotype was detected a few times. V gene TRBV6-5 combines with J gene TRBJ1-4; D call uncertain. The CDR3 loop spans 14 amino acids. Looked up from germline, CDR1 is MNHEY and CDR2 is SVGAGI. V lost 6 bases to trimming and J lost 4 bases, with 12 bases between them. CDR3 in DNA: TGTGCCAGCAGGCCCGGGGTTAATAATGAAAAACTGTTTTTT. Residues: CASRPGVNNEKLFF.

The chain carries TRBV27 and TRBJ2-7, with TRBD1 matching over 8 bases. V gave up 6 bases and J gave up 6 bases; unmatched junction bases: 13. This CDR3 has 15 residues. Germline V CDR1 and CDR2: MNHEY, SMNVEV (reference sequence). In DNA, the CDR3 is TGTGCCAGCAGCTCCCCTAAGGACAGGGTGGGCGAGCAGTACTTC. It translates to CASSSPKDRVGEQYF.

This chain links TRBV27 with TRBJ1-2; TRBD1 agrees at 7 bases. This CDR3 comprises 14 residues. CDR1 is MNHEY, CDR2 SMNVEV, per germline (reference sequence). The junction had 2 bases not matched to a gene; V was cut back by 0 bases and J by 4 bases. DNA of the CDR3: TGTGCCAGCAGTTTATCTAGGGACAGCTATGGCTACACCTTC. Protein sequence: CASSLSRDSYGYTF.

The rearrangement links TRBV10-3 to TRBJ2-2; 9 positions agree with TRBD2. Trimming removed 6 bases from V and 5 bases from J; junction bases left unmatched: 10. The CDR3 totals 16 residues. CDR1 is ENHRY, CDR2 SYGVKD, per germline. The CDR3 sequence: CAIRTGVAGETGELFF. DNA for the CDR3: TGTGCCATCAGAACTGGGGTAGCGGGAGAAACCGGGGAGCTGTTTTTT.

This sequence joins TRBV7-9 and TRBJ1-1; D not certain. The CDR3 contains 14 residues. V dropped 4 bases and J dropped 0 bases, with 9 bases sitting between them. Germline loops: CDR1 SEHNR, CDR2 FQNEAQ (reference sequence). CDR3 protein: CASSSQSMNTEAFF. The CDR3 DNA reads TGTGCCAGCAGCTCCCAGTCCATGAACACTGAAGCTTTCTTT.

This clonotype was detected once. J is TRBJ2-1 and V is TRBV5-6, with unresolved D. V was trimmed by 2 bases and J by 3 bases, leaving 12 bases between them. The CDR3 has 15 amino acids. The germline V gene has CDR1 SGHDT and CDR2 YYEEEE. The CDR3 region has the DNA TGTGCCAGCAGCTTCGGTTCTCCGCGCTACAATGAGCAGTTCTTC. This codes for CASSFGSPRYNEQFF.

This clonotype has just a few counts. V gene TRBV6-5 combines with J gene TRBJ1-3; D is ambiguous. The CDR3 spans 14 residues. CDR1 is MNHEY, CDR2 SVGAGI, per germline. V was clipped by 6 bases and J by 3 bases, with 12 bases between them. CDR3 nucleotides: TGTGCCAGCAGCCTAAGCGGAGGTGGAAACACCATATATTTT. Protein sequence: CASSLSGGGNTIYF.